This T cell receptor beta chain derives from a study of shared clonotypes between healthy human individuals. Sequencing was performed with immunoSEQ multiplex PCR; in TCRdb, only in-frame clones are kept and a portion is missing. The profile covers over 2 million clones, with about 90% appearing a single time and 0.37% taken by the ten largest. This sequence was found in a man between 18 and 29 years old in good health. Some clones in this sample may be carry-over from other donors' samples. Sequenced material: naive CD4+ T cells from PBMCs. As to subset: CD45RA+ positively selected.

This CDR3 is CASSHSPDALGYTF. CDR3 nucleotides: TGTGCCAGCAGCCATTCTCCGGATGCCCTGGGCTACACCTTC. This chain uses TRBV11-2 with TRBJ1-2; no clear D gene. Germline V gene data show CDR1 as SGHAT and CDR2 as FQNNGV. Trimming took 5 bases from V and 8 from J, leaving 18 bases between them. The CDR3 has 14 residues.